This T cell receptor beta chain originates from a study of T cells in Graves' hyperthyroidism and ophthalmopathy. V lost 0 bases to trimming and J lost 4 bases, with 9 bases between them. Looked up from germline, CDR1 is MNHNY and CDR2 is SVGAGI (reference sequence). This CDR3 has 15 residues. This clonotype was seen more than once but under ten times. RNA transcripts served as the template for amplifying TCR beta CDR3 regions. TCR CDR3 regions were first amplified by RT-PCR with HTBI primers. TCRdb analysed the multiplex PCR reads with MiXCR anew, one entry per CDR3 protein. The top ten clones hold around 32% of a sample with about 760,000 distinct CDR3 sequences, approximately 40% of them seen once.

The receptor's source is a woman aged 40 to 49 with Graves' hyperthyroidism. Sequences were obtained from blood. This rearrangement joins TRBV6-6 to TRBJ2-2; D unclear. CDR3 sequence reads: CASSYSVGSTGELFF. Written as DNA, the CDR3 is TGTGCCAGCAGTTACTCGGTGGGTTCCACCGGGGAGCTGTTTTTT.